This T cell receptor (beta chain) was identified during a study of regulatory T cells in long-lasting Graves disease. Time point of the sample: newly diagnosed GD, antithyroid drugs for less than 3 months. After RNA was extracted from PBMCs, the TCR library was made from it. This clonotype came up many times. The TCR beta library used iRepertoire HTBI primers with Arm-PCR amplification of CDR3. TCRdb re-analysed the multiplex PCR reads in MiXCR, keeping a single row per CDR3 protein. The sample holds 540,000 or so distinct CDR3 sequences, approximately 15% seen once. V lost 3 bases, J lost 5 bases, and 17 bases lay in between. The CDR3 spans 15 residues. CDR1 and CDR2 (germline): KGHSH, LQKENI. The same specimen was also included in a second study, on T cells in Graves' hyperthyroidism and ophthalmopathy. From that study: It was considered stable Graves' hyperthyroidism when ophthalmopathy did not progress within 18 months. A set of HTBI primers served as the primers for a first-round RT-PCR of the TCR CDR3. Ophthalmopathy was predicted by the model a median of roughly 6 months ahead of onset.

The origin of this receptor is a man aged 30-40 years with Graves disease. The rearrangement uses TRBV18 and TRBJ2-7; tentative D call: TRBD1 (5 bases). Here the sequenced sample was peripheral blood mononuclear cells (PBMCs), taken at new diagnosis, from a patient treated with antithyroid drugs. The CDR3 spells CASSPGPGPPHEQYF. The CDR3 DNA sequence: TGTGCCAGCTCACCCGGGCCAGGGCCGCCTCACGAGCAGTACTTC.